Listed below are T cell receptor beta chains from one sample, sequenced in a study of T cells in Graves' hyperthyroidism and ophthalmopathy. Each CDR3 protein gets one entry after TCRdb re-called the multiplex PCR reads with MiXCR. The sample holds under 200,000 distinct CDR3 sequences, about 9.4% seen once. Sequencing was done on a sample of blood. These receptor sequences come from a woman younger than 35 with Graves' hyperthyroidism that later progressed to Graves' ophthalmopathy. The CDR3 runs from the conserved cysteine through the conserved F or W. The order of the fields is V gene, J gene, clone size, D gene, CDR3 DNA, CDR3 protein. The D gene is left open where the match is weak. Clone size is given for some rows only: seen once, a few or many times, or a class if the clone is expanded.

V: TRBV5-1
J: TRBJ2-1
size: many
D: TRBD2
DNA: TGCGCCAGCAGCTTGGGACTAGCGGGAGGAAATGAGCAGTTCTTC
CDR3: CASSLGLAGGNEQFF

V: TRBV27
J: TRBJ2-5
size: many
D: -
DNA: TGTGCCAGCGAGGAGACCCAGTACTTC
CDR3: CASEETQYF

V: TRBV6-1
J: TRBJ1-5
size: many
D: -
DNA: TGTGCCAGCAGTGAACCCAGGGGCGGTCAGCCCCAGCATTTT
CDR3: CASSEPRGGQPQHF

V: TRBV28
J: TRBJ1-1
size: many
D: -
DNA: TGTGCCAGCAGCCCCGGAGGCGCACTCGAAGCTTTCTTT
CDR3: CASSPGGALEAFF

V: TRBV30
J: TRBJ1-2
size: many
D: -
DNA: TGTGCCTGGAGGGCTACAGGGTTCTATGGCTACACCTTC
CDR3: CAWRATGFYGYTF

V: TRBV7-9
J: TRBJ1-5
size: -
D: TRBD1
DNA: TGTGCCAGCAGCTTAGCGAAGGGGGCGTATAGCAATCAGCCCCAGCATTTT
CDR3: CASSLAKGAYSNQPQHF

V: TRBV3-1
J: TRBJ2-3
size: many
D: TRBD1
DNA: TGTGCCAGCAGCCAAACCAGGGACAGTCGCACAGATACGCAGTATTTT
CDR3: CASSQTRDSRTDTQYF

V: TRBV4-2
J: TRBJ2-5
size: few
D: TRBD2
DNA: TGTGCCAGCAGCCAAGATTTAGCGACTAGCGGGGAAGAGACCCAGTACTTC
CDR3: CASSQDLATSGEETQYF

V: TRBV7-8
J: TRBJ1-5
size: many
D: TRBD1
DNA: TGTGCCAGCAGCTACACGACAGGGGGGTGGGAACAGCCCCAGCATTTT
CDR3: CASSYTTGGWEQPQHF

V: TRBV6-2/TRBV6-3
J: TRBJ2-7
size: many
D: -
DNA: TGTGCCAGCAGTTACATGGACATCTACGAGCAGTACTTC
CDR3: CASSYMDIYEQYF

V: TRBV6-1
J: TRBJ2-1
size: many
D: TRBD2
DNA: TGTGCCAGCAGTGAAGTGGGGGGGTACAATGAGCAGTTCTTC
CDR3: CASSEVGGYNEQFF

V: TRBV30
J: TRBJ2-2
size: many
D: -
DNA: TGTGCCTGGAGTACTCGGCTCGCGAACACCGGGGAGCTGTTTTTT
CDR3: CAWSTRLANTGELFF

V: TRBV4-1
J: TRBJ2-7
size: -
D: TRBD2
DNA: TGCGCCAGCAGCCAAGTGGATGTATTGGAGCTAGCGGGGGACGAGCAGTACTTC
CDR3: CASSQVDVLELAGDEQYF

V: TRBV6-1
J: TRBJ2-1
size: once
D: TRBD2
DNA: TGTGCCAGCGGATGGTACGGGAGGCACAATGAGCAGTTCTTC
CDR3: CASGWYGRHNEQFF

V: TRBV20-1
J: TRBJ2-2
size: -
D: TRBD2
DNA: TGCAGTGCCATGGGACTAGATTTCACCGGGGAGCTGTTTTTT
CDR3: CSAMGLDFTGELFF

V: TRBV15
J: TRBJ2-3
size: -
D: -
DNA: TGTGCCACCAGCAGAGGTCTCGGATCCGGCACAGATACGCAGTATTTT
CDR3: CATSRGLGSGTDTQYF

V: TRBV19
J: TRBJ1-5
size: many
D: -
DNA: TGTGCCAGTAGAAACGACCGGCAGCCCCAGCATTTT
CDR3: CASRNDRQPQHF

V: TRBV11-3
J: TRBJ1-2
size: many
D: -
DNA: TGTGCCAGCAGCTTCGGAGGGGGAAATGGCTACACCTTC
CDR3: CASSFGGGNGYTF

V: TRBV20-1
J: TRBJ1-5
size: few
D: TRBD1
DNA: TGCAGTGCCTCGACAGGGAACCAGCCCCAGCATTTT
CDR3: CSASTGNQPQHF

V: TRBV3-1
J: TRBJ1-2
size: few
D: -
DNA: TGTGCCAGCAGCCAAGGGATGACAGCTAACTATGGCTACACCTTC
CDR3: CASSQGMTANYGYTF

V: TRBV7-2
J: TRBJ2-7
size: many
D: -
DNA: TGTGCCAGCAGCTCGGGACCGAAGGTGGCCTACGAGCAGTACTTC
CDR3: CASSSGPKVAYEQYF

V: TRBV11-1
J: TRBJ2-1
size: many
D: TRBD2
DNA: TGTGCCAGCAGCTCCCGGCTAGCGGGGGGGTACAATGAGCAGTTCTTC
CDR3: CASSSRLAGGYNEQFF

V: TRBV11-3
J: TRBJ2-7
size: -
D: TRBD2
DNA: TGTGCCAGCAGCCCCGGGGTTAGCGGGGCCTACGAGCAGCACTTC
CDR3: CASSPGVSGAYEQHF

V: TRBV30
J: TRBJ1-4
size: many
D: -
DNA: TGTGCCTGGAGTGTAATGGGAGGGAATGAAAAACTGTTTTTT
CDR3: CAWSVMGGNEKLFF

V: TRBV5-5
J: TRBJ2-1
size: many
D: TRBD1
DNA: TGTGCCAGCAGCTTGAAGGGACAGGGGGCTCCCAATGAGCAGTTCTTC
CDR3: CASSLKGQGAPNEQFF

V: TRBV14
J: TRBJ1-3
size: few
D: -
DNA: TGTGCCAGCAGCCAAGATACCAGAAGGAACACCATATATTTT
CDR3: CASSQDTRRNTIYF

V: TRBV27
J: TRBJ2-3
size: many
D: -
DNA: TGTGCCAGCAGTTACGGACGGCAGAGCACAGATACGCAGTATTTT
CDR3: CASSYGRQSTDTQYF

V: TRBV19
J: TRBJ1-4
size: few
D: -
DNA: TGTGCCAGTAGTGCCATCAGGGCGGCTAATGAAAAACTGTTTTTT
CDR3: CASSAIRAANEKLFF

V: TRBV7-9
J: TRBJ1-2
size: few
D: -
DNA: TGTGCCAGCAGCTTAGAGGGGGGCAACCTATATGGCTACACCTTC
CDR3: CASSLEGGNLYGYTF

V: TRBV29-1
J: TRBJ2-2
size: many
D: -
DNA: TGCAGCGTTGGATTCGAAGTCACCGGGGAGCTGTTTTTT
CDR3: CSVGFEVTGELFF

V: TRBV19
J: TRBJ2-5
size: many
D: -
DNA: TGTGCCAGTAGTAAAGGACAGAACCATGAGACCCAGTACTTC
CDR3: CASSKGQNHETQYF

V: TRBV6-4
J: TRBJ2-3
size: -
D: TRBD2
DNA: TGTGCCAGCAGTGACGGGGGACTAGCAAAGCCGTATTTT
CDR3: CASSDGGLAKPYF

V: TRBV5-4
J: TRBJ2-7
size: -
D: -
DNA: TGTGCCAGCAGCTTACAGGGAGTCCCCTACGAGCAGTACTTC
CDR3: CASSLQGVPYEQYF

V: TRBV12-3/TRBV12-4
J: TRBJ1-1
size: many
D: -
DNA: TGTGCCAGCAGCTACCCTACAGGGCGAGGCGCAGCTTTCTTT
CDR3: CASSYPTGRGAAFF

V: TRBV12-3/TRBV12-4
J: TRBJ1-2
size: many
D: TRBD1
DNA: TGTGCCAGCAGCATCAGACAGGGAGCTAACTATGGCTACACCTTC
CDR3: CASSIRQGANYGYTF

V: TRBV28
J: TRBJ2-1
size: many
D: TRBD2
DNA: TGTGCCAGCAGACCGGGACTAGCGGGATTTAATGAGCAGTTCTTC
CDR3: CASRPGLAGFNEQFF

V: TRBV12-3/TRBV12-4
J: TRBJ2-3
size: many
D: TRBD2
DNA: TGTGCCAGCATCATCGGGACTAGATCAGATACGCAGTATTTT
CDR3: CASIIGTRSDTQYF

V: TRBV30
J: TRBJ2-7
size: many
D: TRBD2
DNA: TGTGCCTGGGGCCCACCGACTAGCGGGAGTTCTTACGAGCAGTACTTC
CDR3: CAWGPPTSGSSYEQYF

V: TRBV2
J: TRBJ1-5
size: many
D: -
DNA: TGTGCCAGCAGTGAAATGTTGGTCCTCTCCTCTCTCAATCAGCCCCAGCATTTT
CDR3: CASSEMLVLSSLNQPQHF

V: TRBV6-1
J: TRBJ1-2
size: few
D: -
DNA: TGTGCCAGCAGTGTAGGACAACCGGCTAACTATGGCTACACCTTC
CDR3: CASSVGQPANYGYTF

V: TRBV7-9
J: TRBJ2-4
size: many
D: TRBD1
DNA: TGTGCCAGCAGCTCGTTCGGACAGGAGCTAAACATTCAGTACTTC
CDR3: CASSSFGQELNIQYF

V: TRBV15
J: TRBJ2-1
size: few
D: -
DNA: TGTGCCACCCTCGATATGGGTGGTTCCGGCGATGAGCAGTTCTTC
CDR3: CATLDMGGSGDEQFF

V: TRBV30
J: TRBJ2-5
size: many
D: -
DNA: TGTGCCTGGAGTGTACCCACTGGGGGGTTACGGGAGACCCAGTACTTC
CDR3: CAWSVPTGGLRETQYF

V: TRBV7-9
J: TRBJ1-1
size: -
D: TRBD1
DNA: TGTGCCAGCAGCCGACCGACAGGGCGGGCGGACACTGAAGCTTTCTTT
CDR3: CASSRPTGRADTEAFF

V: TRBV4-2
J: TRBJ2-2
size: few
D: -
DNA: TGTGCCAGCAGCCAAGTCTTTGGGGAGCTGTTTTTT
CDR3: CASSQVFGELFF

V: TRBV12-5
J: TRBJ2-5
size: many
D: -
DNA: TGTGCTAGTGGTTTGGGGCAGGAGGAGACCCAGTACTTC
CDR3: CASGLGQEETQYF

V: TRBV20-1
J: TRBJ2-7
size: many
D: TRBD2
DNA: TGCAGTGCTAGAGATTTGACTAGCGGGACCTACGAGCAGTACTTC
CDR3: CSARDLTSGTYEQYF

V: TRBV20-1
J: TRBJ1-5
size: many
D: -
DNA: TGCAGTGCTAGAGAGGAGGTGCTCCAGCCCCAGCATTTT
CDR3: CSAREEVLQPQHF

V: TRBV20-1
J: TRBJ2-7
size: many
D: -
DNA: TGCAGTGCTAGGCGTCGTGAGAGCGGATCCTACGAGCAGTACTTC
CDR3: CSARRRESGSYEQYF

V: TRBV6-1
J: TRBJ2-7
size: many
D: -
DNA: TGTGCCAGCAAGCCAGGAAAGGCCTACGAGCAGTACTTC
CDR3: CASKPGKAYEQYF

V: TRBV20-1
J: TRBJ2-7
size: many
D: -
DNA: TGCAGTGCTTGGACTACAGGGGAGAGGGAGCAGTACTTC
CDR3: CSAWTTGEREQYF

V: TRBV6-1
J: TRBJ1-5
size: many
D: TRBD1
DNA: TGTGCCAGCAGTGCCTTTTCTAACAGGGGGCCCCAGCATTTT
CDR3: CASSAFSNRGPQHF

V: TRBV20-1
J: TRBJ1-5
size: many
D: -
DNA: TGCAGTGCTGCCAAGGGGGATCAGCCCCAGCATTTT
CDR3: CSAAKGDQPQHF